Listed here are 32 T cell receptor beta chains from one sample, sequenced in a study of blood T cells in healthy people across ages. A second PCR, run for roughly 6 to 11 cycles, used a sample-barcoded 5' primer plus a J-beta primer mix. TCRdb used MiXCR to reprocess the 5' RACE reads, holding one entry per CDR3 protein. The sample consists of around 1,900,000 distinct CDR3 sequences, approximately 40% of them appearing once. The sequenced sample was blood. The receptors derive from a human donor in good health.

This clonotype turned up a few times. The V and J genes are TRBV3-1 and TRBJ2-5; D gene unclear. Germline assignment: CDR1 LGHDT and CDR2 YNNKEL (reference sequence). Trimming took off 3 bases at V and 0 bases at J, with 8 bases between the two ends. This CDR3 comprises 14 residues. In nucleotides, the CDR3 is TGTGCCAGCAGCCAGGGCAGGTACCAAGAGACCCAGTACTTC. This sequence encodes CASSQGRYQETQYF.

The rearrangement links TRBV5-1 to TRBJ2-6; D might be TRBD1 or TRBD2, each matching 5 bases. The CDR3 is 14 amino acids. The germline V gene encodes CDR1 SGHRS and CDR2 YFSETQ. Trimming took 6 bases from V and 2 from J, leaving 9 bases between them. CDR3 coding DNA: TGCGCCAGCAACAGAGGGGCTGGGGCCAACGTCCTGACTTTC. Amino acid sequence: CASNRGAGANVLTF.

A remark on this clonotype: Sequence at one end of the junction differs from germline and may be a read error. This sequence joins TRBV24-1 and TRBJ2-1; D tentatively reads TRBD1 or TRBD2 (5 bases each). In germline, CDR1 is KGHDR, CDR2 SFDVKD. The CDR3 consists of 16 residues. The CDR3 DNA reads TGTGCCACCAGTGGTTTGAGCCCGAGGGGCTACAATGAGCAGTTCTTC. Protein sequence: CATSGLSPRGYNEQFF.

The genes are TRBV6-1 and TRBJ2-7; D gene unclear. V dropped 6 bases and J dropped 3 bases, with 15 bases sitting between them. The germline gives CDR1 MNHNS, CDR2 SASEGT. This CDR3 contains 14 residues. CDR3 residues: CASRNLNSGYEQYF. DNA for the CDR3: TGTGCCAGCAGAAACCTAAATTCGGGCTACGAGCAGTACTTC.

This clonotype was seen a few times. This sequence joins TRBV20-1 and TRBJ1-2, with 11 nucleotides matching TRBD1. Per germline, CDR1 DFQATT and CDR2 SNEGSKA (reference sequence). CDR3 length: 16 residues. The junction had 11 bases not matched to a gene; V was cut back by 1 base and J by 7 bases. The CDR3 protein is CSARVPPRTGGPGYTF. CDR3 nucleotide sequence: TGCAGTGCTAGAGTCCCACCCCGGACAGGGGGCCCTGGCTACACCTTC.

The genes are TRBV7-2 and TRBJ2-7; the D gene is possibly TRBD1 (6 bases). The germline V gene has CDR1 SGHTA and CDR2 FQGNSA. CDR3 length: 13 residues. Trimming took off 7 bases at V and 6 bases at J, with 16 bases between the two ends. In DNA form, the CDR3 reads TGTGCCAGCACCCAAGTTAGGGACACCGAGCAGTACTTC. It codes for CASTQVRDTEQYF.

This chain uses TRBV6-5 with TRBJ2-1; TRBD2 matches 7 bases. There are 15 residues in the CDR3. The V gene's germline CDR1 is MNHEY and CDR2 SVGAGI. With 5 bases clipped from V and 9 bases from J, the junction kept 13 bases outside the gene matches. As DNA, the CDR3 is TGTGCCAGCAGTAGCGGGACGAGGGTTGATGGTGAGCAGTTCTTC. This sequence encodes CASSSGTRVDGEQFF.

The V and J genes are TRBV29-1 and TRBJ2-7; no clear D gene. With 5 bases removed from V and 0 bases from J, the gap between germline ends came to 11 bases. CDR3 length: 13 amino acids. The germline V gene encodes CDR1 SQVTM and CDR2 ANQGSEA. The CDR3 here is CSVLDVGSYEQYF. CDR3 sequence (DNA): TGCAGCGTTCTGGACGTAGGCTCCTACGAGCAGTACTTC.

The CDR3 loop reads CASSEAARSSYEQYF. The DNA for the CDR3 is TGTGCCAGCAGTGAAGCGGCGCGGAGCTCCTACGAGCAGTACTTC. V gene TRBV2 combines with J gene TRBJ2-7; D is uncertain. V gave up 0 bases and J gave up 0 bases, with 9 bases separating them. CDR1 and CDR2 from the germline V gene are SNHLY and FYNNEI. This CDR3 has 15 amino acids.

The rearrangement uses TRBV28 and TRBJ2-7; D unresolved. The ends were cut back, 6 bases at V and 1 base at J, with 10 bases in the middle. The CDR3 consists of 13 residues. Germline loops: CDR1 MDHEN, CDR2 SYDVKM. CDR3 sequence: CASSLDESYEQYF. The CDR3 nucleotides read TGTGCCAGCAGCCTGGATGAGTCCTACGAGCAGTACTTC.

This CDR3 is CASSLMIGDGSSYGYTF. As DNA, the CDR3 is TGTGCCAGCAGTTTAATGATTGGGGACGGGAGTTCCTATGGCTACACCTTC. The chain carries TRBV12-3 or TRBV12-4 and TRBJ1-2; D perhaps matches TRBD1 (5 bases). The CDR3 consists of 17 residues. V was clipped by 2 bases and J by 4 bases, with 20 bases between them.

The CDR3 here is CASSRTTRVEGRAAFF. In nucleotides, the CDR3 is TGTGCCAGCAGCCGAACAACAAGGGTCGAGGGTCGGGCGGCTTTCTTT. This sequence joins TRBV6-5 and TRBJ1-1; no clear D. This CDR3 region has 16 residues. Per germline, CDR1 MNHEY and CDR2 SVGAGI. Trimming took 6 bases from V and 11 from J, leaving 28 bases between them.

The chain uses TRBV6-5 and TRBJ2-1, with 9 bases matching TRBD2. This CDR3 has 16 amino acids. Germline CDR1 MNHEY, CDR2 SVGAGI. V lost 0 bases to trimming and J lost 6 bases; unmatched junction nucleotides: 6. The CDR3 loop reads CASSYSGRGGLNEQFF. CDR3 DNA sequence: TGTGCCAGCAGTTACTCGGGGCGGGGGGGCCTCAATGAGCAGTTCTTC.

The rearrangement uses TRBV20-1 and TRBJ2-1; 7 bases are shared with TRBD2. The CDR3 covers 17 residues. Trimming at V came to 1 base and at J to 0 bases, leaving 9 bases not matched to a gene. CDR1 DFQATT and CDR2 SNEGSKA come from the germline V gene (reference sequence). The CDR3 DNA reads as TGCAGTGCTAGAGTCCATGCAGCGGGGAGCTCCTACAATGAGCAGTTCTTC. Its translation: CSARVHAAGSSYNEQFF.

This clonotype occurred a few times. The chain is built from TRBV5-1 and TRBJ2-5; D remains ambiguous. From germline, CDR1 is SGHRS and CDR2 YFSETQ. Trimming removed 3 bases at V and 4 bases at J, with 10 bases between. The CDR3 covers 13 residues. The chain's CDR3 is CASSSAMGETQYF. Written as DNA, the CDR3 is TGCGCCAGCAGCTCGGCTATGGGAGAGACCCAGTACTTC. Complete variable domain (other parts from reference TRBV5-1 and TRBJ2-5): KAGVTQTPRYLIKTRGQQVTLSCSPISGHRSVSWYQQTPGQGLQFLFEYFSETQRNKGNFPGRFSGRQFSNSRSEMNVSTLELGDSALYLCASSSAMGETQYFGPGTRLLVL.

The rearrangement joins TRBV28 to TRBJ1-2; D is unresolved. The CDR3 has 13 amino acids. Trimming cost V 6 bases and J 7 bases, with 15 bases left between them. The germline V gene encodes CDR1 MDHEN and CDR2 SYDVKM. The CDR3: CASRTRRTGGYTF. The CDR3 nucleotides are TGTGCCAGCAGAACAAGACGAACTGGTGGCTACACCTTC.

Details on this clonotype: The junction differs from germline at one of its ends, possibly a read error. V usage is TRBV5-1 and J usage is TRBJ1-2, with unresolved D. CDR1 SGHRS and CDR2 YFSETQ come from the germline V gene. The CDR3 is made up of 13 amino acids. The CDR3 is CASSLMADYGHTF. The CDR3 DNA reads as TGCGCCAGCAGCTTGATGGCAGACTATGGCCACACCTTC.

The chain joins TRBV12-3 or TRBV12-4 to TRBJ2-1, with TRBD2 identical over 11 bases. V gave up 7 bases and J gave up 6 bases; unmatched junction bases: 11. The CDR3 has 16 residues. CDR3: CASTLPLTSGGNEQFF. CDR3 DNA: TGTGCCAGCACCCTCCCCCTTACTAGCGGGGGCAATGAGCAGTTCTTC.

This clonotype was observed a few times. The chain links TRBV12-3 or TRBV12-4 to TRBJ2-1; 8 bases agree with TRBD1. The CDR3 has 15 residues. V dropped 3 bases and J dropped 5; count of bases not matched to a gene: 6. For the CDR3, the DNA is TGTGCCAGCAGTTTCCTGAAACAGGGGGACAATGAGCAGTTCTTC. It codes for CASSFLKQGDNEQFF.

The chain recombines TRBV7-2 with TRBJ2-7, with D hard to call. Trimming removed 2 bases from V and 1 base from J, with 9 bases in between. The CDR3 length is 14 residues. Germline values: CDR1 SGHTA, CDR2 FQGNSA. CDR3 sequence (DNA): TGTGCCAGCAGCTTATACTCGCAGTCCTACGAGCAGTACTTC. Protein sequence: CASSLYSQSYEQYF.

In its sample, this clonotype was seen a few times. In nucleotides, the CDR3 is TGTGCCAGCAGCGTGGGTGACAGGGGGGAGACCCAGTACTTC. This gives the protein CASSVGDRGETQYF. V gene TRBV5-6 combines with J gene TRBJ2-5; 9 positions agree with TRBD1. Germline CDR1 is SGHDT and CDR2 is YYEEEE. The CDR3 has 14 residues. Losses at the gene ends were 4 bases for V and 5 bases for J; bases not matched to a gene: 6. Complete variable domain (other parts from reference TRBV5-6 and TRBJ2-5): DAGVTQSPTHLIKTRGQQVTLRCSPKSGHDTVSWYQQALGQGPQFIFQYYEEEERQRGNFPDRFSGHQFPNYSSELNVNALLLGDSALYLCASSVGDRGETQYFGPGTRLLVL.

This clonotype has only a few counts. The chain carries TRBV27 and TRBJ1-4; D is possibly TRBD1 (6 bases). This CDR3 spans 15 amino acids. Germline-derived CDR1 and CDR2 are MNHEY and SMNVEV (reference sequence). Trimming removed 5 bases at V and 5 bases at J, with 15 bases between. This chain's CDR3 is CASSPEQGLNEKLFF. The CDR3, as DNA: TGTGCCAGCAGTCCCGAACAGGGACTAAATGAAAAACTGTTTTTT.

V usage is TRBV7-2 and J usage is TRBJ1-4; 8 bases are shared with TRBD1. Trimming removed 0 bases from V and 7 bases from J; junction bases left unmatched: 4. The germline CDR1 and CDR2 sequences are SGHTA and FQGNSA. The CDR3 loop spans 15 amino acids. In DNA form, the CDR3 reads TGTGCCAGCAGCTTAGCTTCAGGGGGCAGTGAAAAACTGTTTTTT. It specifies CASSLASGGSEKLFF.

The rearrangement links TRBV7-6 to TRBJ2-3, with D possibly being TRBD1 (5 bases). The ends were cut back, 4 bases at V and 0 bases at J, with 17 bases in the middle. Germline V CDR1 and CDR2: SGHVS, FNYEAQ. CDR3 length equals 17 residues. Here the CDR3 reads CASSSTAGSLSTDTQYF. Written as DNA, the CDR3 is TGTGCCAGCAGCTCAACAGCAGGGTCCCTTAGCACAGATACGCAGTATTTT.

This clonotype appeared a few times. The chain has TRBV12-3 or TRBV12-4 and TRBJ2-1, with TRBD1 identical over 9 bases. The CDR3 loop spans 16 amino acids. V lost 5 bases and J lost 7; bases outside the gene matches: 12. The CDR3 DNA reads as TGTGCCAGCAGTCTCATCCACAGGGGGCAAAGGAATGAGCAGTTCTTC. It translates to CASSLIHRGQRNEQFF.

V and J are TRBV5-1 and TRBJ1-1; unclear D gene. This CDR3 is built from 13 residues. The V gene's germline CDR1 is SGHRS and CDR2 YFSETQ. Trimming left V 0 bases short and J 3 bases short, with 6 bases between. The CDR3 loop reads CASSLEFHTEAFF. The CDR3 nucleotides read TGCGCCAGCAGCTTGGAGTTTCACACTGAAGCTTTCTTT.

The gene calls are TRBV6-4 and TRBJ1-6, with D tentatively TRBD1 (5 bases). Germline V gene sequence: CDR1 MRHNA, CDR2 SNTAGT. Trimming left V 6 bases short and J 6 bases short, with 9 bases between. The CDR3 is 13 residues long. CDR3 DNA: TGTGCCAGCAGCAGGGAAAGTAATTCACCCCTCCACTTT. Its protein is CASSRESNSPLHF.

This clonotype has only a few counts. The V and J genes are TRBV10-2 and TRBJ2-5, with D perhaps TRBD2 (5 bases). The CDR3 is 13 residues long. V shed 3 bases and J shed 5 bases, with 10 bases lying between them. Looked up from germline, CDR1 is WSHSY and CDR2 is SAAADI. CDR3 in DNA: TGCGCCAGCAGTGATGGTAGGGAGGAGACCCAGTACTTC. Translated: CASSDGREETQYF.

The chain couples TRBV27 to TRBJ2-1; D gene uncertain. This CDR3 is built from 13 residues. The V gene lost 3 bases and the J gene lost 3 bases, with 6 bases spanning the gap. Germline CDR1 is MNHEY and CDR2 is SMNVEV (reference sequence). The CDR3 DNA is TGTGCCAGCAGTTTCAGAGACTACAATGAGCAGTTCTTC. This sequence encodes CASSFRDYNEQFF.

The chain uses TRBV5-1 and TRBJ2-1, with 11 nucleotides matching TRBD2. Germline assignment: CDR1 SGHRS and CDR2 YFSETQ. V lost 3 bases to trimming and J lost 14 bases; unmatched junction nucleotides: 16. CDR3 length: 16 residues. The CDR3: CASSSMRLAGRYRKFF. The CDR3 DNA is TGCGCCAGCAGCTCGATGAGACTAGCGGGGCGCTACAGGAAGTTCTTC.

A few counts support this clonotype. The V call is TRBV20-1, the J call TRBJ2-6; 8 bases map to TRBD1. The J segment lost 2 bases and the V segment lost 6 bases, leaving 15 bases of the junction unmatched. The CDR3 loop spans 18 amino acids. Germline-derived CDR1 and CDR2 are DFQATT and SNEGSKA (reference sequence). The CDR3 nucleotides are TGCAGTGCACGAGACAGGGGCCCTTTGGGAACTGGGGCCAACGTCCTGACTTTC. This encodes CSARDRGPLGTGANVLTF.

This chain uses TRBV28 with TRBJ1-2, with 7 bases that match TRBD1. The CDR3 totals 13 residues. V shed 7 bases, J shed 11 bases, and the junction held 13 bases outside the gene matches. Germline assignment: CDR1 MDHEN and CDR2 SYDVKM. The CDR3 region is CASILGQEGGYTF. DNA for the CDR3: TGTGCCAGCATTCTAGGACAGGAAGGGGGGTACACCTTC.